This T cell receptor (beta chain) was found in a study of T cells in Graves' hyperthyroidism and ophthalmopathy. Patients counted as stable if ophthalmopathy did not develop within 18 months. In regard to this clonotype: One end of the junction does not line up with germline, which may come from a read error.

It was RNA transcripts that yielded the amplified TCR beta CDR3 regions. Primed by the HTBI set, a first-round RT-PCR was run on the TCR CDR3. TCRdb independently ran MiXCR on the multiplex PCR reads; one entry per CDR3 protein. Seen here are 600,000 or so distinct CDR3 sequences, about half observed once, and the top ten hold 8% to 8.5%. CDR1 and CDR2 from the germline V gene are SGHTA and FQGNSA. CDR3 size: 13 residues. The chain employs TRBV7-2 and TRBJ2-7; D not resolved. The receptor was derived from a woman aged 18-29 years with Graves' hyperthyroidism. Sequences were obtained from peripheral blood or thyroid tissue (not recorded which). CDR3 residues: CASSLGLSPEQYF. The CDR3 nucleotides are TGCGCCAGCAGCTTGGGATTGTCACCCGAGCAGTACTTC.